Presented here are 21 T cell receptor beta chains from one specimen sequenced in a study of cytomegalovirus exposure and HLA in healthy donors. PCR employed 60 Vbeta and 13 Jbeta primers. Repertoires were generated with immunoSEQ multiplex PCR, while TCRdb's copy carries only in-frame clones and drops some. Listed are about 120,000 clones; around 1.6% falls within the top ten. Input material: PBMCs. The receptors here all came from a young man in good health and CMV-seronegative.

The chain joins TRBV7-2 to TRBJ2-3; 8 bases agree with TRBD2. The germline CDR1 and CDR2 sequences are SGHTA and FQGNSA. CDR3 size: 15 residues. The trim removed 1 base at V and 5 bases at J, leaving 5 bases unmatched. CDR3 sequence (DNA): TGTGCCAGCAGCTTAGTCCGGGGGGGGTTAGATACGCAGTATTTT. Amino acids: CASSLVRGGLDTQYF.

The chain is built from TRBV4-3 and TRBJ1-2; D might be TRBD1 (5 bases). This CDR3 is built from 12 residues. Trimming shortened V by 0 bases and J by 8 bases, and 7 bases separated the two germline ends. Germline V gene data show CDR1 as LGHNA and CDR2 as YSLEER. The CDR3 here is CASSQDPGGYTF. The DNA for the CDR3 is TGCGCCAGCAGCCAAGATCCAGGGGGCTACACCTTC.

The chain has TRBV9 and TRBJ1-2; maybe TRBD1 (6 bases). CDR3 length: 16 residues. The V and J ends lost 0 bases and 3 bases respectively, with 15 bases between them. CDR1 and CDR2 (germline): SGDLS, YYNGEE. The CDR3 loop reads CASSVDRQGQDYGYTF. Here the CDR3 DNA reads TGTGCCAGCAGCGTAGATCGGCAGGGGCAGGACTATGGCTACACCTTC.

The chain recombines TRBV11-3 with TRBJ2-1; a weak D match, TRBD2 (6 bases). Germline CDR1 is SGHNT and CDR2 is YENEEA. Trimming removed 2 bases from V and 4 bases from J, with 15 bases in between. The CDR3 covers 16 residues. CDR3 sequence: CASSLSRGTAYNEQFF. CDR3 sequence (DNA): TGTGCCAGCAGCTTAAGTCGCGGGACCGCGTACAATGAGCAGTTCTTC.

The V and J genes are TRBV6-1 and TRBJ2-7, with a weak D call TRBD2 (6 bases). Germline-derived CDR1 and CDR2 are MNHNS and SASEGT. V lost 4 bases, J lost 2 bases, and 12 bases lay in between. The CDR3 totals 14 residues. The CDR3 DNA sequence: TGTGCCAGCAGTGCCCTTGGAGGGACCTACGAGCAGTACTTC. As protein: CASSALGGTYEQYF.

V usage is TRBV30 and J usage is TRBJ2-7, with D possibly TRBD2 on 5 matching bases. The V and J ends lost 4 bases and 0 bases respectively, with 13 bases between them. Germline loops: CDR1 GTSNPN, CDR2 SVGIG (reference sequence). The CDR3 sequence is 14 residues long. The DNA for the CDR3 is TGTGCCTGGAATTCGGGGATAAGCTCCTACGAGCAGTACTTC. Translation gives CAWNSGISSYEQYF.

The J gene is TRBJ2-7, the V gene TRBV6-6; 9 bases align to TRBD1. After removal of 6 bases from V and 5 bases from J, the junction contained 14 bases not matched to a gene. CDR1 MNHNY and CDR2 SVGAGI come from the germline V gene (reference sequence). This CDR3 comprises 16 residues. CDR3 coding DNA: TGTGCCAGCAGAACATCCCGGGAACAGGGGGCCCACGAGCAGTACTTC. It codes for CASRTSREQGAHEQYF.

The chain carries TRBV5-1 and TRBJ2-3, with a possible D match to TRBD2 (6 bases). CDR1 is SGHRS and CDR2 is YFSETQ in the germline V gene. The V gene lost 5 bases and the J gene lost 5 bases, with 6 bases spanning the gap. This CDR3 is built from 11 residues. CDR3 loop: CASREGDTQYF. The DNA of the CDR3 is TGCGCCAGCAGGGAGGGAGATACGCAGTATTTT.

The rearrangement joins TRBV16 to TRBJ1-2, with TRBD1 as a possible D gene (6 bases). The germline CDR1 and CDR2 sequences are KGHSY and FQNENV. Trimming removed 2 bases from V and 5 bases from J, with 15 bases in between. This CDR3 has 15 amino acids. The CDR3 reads CASSQNLGQTYGYTF. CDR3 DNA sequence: TGTGCCAGCAGCCAAAATCTAGGACAGACTTATGGCTACACCTTC.

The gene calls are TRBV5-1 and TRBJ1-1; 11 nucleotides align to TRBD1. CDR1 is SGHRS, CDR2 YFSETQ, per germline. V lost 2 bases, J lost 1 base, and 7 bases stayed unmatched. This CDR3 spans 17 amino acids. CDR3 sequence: CASSFHRTGGPNTEAFF. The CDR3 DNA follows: TGCGCCAGCAGCTTCCATAGGACAGGGGGCCCGAACACTGAAGCTTTCTTT.

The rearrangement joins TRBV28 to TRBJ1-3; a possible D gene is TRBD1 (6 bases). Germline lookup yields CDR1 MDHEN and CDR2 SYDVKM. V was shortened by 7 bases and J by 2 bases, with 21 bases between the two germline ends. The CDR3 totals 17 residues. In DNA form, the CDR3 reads TGTGCCAGCAACACCGGGACACTTCGCCGGGCTGGAAACACCATATATTTT. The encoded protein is CASNTGTLRRAGNTIYF.

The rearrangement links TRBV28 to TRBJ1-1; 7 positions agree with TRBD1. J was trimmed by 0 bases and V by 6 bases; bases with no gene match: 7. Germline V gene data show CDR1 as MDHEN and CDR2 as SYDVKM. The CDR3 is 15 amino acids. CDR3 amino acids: CASSPTTGVNTEAFF. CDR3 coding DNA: TGTGCCAGCAGCCCCACTACAGGGGTGAACACTGAAGCTTTCTTT.

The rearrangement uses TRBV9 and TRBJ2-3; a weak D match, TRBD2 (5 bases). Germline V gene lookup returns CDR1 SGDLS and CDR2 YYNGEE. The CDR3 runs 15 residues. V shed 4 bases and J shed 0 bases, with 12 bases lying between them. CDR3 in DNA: TGTGCCAGCAGCCCTATGACTACCAGCACAGATACGCAGTATTTT. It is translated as CASSPMTTSTDTQYF.

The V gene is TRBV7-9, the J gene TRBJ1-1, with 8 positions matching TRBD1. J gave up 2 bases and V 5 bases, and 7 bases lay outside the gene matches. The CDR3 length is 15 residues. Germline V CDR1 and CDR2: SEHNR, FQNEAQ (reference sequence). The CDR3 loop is CASSPLTGVNTEAFF. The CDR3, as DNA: TGTGCCAGCAGCCCTTTGACAGGGGTCAACACTGAAGCTTTCTTT.

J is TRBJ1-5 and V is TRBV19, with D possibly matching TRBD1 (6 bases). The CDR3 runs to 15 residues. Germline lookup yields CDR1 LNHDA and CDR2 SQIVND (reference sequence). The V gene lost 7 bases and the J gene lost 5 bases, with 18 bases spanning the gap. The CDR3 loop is CASTPQDSRYQPQHF. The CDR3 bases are TGTGCCAGTACCCCTCAGGACAGCCGATATCAGCCCCAGCATTTT. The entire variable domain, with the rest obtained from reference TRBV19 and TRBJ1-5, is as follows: DGGITQSPKYLFRKEGQNVTLSCEQNLNHDAMYWYRQDPGQGLRLIYYSQIVNDFQKGDIAEGYSVSREKKESFPLTVTSAQKNPTAFYLCASTPQDSRYQPQHFGDGTRLSIL.

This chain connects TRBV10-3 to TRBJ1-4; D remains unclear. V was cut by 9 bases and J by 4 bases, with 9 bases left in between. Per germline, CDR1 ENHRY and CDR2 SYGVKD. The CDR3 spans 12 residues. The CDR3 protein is CAIRSGNEKLFF. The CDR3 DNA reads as TGTGCCATAAGGTCGGGTAATGAAAAACTGTTTTTT.

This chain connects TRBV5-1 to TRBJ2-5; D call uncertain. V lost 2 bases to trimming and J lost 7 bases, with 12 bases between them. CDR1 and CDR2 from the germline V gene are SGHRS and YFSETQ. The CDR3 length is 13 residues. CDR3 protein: CASSFAPARTQYF. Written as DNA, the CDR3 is TGCGCCAGCAGCTTCGCCCCCGCGAGGACCCAGTACTTC.

CDR3 protein: CASSGTGNQPQHF. Here the CDR3 DNA reads TGTGCCAGTAGCGGTACTGGCAATCAGCCCCAGCATTTT. The gene calls are TRBV19 and TRBJ1-5; D is unresolved. The length of the CDR3 is 13 residues. Trimming shortened V by 6 bases and J by 2 bases, and 8 bases separated the two germline ends. Germline assignment: CDR1 LNHDA and CDR2 SQIVND (reference sequence).

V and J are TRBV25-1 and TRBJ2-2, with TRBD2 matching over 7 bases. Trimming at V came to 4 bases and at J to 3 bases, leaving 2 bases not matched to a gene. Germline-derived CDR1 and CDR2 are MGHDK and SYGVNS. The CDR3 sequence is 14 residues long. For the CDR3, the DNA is TGTGCCAGCAGTGGCCGGGAGGACACCGGGGAGCTGTTTTTT. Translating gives CASSGREDTGELFF. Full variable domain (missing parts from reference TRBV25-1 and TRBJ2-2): EADIYQTPRYLVIGTGKKITLECSQTMGHDKMYWYQQDPGMELHLIHYSYGVNSTEKGDLSSESTVSRIRTEHFPLTLESARPSHTSQYLCASSGREDTGELFFGEGSRLTVL.

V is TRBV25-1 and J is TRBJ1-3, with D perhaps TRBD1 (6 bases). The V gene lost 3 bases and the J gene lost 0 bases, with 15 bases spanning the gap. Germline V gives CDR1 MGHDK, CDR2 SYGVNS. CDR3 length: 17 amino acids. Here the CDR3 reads CASSDRIQGYSGNTIYF. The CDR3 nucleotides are TGTGCCAGCAGTGATAGGATACAGGGCTACTCTGGAAACACCATATATTTT.

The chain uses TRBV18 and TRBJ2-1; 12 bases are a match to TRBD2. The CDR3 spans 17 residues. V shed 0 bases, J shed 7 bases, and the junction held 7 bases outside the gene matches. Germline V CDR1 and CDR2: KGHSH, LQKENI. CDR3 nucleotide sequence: TGTGCCAGCTCACCACCGGTCCTAGCGGGAGGGAAAAATGAGCAGTTCTTC. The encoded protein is CASSPPVLAGGKNEQFF.